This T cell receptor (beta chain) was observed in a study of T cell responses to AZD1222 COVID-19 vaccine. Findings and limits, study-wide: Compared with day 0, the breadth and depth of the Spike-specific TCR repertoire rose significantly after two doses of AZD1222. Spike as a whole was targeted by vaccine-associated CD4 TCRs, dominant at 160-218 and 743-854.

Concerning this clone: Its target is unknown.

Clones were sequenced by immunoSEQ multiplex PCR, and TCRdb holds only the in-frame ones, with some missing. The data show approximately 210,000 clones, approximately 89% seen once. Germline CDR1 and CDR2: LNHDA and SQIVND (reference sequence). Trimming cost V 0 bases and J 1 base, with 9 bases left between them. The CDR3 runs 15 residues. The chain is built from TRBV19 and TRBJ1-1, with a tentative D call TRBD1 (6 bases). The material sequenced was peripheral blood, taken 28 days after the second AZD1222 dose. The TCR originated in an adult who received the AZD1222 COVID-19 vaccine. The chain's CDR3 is CASSIDEGGNTEAFF. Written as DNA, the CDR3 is TGTGCCAGTAGTATAGACGAAGGGGGGAACACTGAAGCTTTCTTT.